This T cell receptor (beta chain) was found in a study of regulatory T cells in long-lasting Graves disease. This CDR3 is 15 amino acids long. V shed 6 bases, J shed 2 bases, and the junction held 6 bases outside the gene matches. The V gene's germline CDR1 is MGHRA and CDR2 YSYEKL. The time point: newly diagnosed GD, antithyroid drugs for less than 3 months. Extracted RNA from PBMCs served as the source of the TCR library. This clonotype was detected ten times or more. In building TCR beta libraries, iRepertoire HTBI primers were used together with Arm-PCR of CDR3 regions. TCRdb redid the calling of the multiplex PCR reads with MiXCR, one entry per CDR3 protein. Here the sample spans around 250,000 distinct CDR3 sequences, about 20% being singletons. These same data were also listed under a study on T cells in Graves' hyperthyroidism and ophthalmopathy. Per that study: On the basis of clinical symptoms, serum thyroxine and TRAb, thyroid ultrasound and orbital computed tomography, diagnoses were made. Classification by a 13 V-J model distinguished ophthalmopathy from stable hyperthyroidism.

This TCR was recovered from a woman in her thirties with Graves disease. The chain recombines TRBV4-1 with TRBJ2-7, with 11 positions matching TRBD2. The sequenced sample was peripheral blood mononuclear cells (PBMCs), obtained at new diagnosis, from a patient treated with antithyroid drugs. CDR3 region: CASRHTSGGTYEQYF. The DNA of the CDR3 is TGCGCCAGCAGGCACACTAGCGGGGGTACCTACGAGCAGTACTTC.